Below are 17 T cell receptor beta chains sequenced from a single sample in a study of T-cell reconstitution after alpha-beta-depleted transplantation in children. The TCRbeta library incorporated unique molecular identifiers. TCRdb re-called the PCR reads through MiXCR, storing one row per CDR3 protein. The sample records around 670,000 distinct CDR3 sequences, under 15% being singletons. The specimen comprised PBMCs, sampled before TCRalphabeta/CD19-depleted stem cell transplant. These receptor sequences come from a girl aged 2 to 10 with congenital amegakaryocytic thrombocytopenia, due to receive a stem cell transplant.

This clonotype was observed at least ten times. The V call is TRBV20-1, the J call TRBJ2-1; 9 bases line up with TRBD2. This CDR3 is built from 14 residues. The V gene's germline CDR1 is DFQATT and CDR2 SNEGSKA (reference sequence). With 6 bases clipped from V and 7 bases from J, the junction kept 10 bases outside the gene matches. CDR3 sequence (DNA): TGCAGTGCGAAACACCTAGCGGGGACGAATGAGCAGTTCTTC. It yields the protein CSAKHLAGTNEQFF.

At least ten counts were recorded for this clonotype. V usage is TRBV29-1 and J usage is TRBJ2-2; 11 bases line up with TRBD2. The CDR3 is 13 amino acids. The V and J ends lost 6 bases and 4 bases, in that order; junction bases with no gene match: 1. Germline CDR1 is SQVTM and CDR2 is ANQGSEA. CDR3 sequence (DNA): TGCAGCGTAGGACTAGCGGGCACCGGGGAGCTGTTTTTT. As protein: CSVGLAGTGELFF.

A few counts support this clonotype. The chain combines TRBV7-9 with TRBJ1-1; TRBD1 agrees at 8 bases. This CDR3 is 14 amino acids long. The V gene end was trimmed by 5 bases and the J gene end by 6 bases; junction bases not matched to a gene: 8. Germline V gene data show CDR1 as SEHNR and CDR2 as FQNEAQ (reference sequence). Written as DNA, the CDR3 is TGTGCCAGCAGCGCCTTGGACAGGGCCCCTGAAGCTTTCTTT. Amino acids: CASSALDRAPEAFF.

The CDR3 DNA is TGTGCCAGCAGCCCCGAACTCTCCTACAATGAGCAGTTCTTC. Protein: CASSPELSYNEQFF. This chain uses TRBV7-2 with TRBJ2-1; D is undetermined. This CDR3 spans 14 amino acids. Germline CDR1 and CDR2: SGHTA and FQGNSA. Deletions cut 5 bases from V and 0 bases from J, with 8 bases between.

V and J are TRBV27 and TRBJ2-2, with 9 bases lining up with TRBD2. Germline V gene sequence: CDR1 MNHEY, CDR2 SMNVEV (reference sequence). The CDR3 is 16 residues long. Trimming cost V 5 bases and J 4 bases; bases outside gene matches: 8. CDR3 coding DNA: TGTGCCAGCAGTACCCTACCGGGACTAGCCACCGGGGAGCTGTTTTTT. Translation gives CASSTLPGLATGELFF.

This clonotype was recorded many times. This sequence joins TRBV29-1 and TRBJ2-7; 8 bases map to TRBD1. Germline values: CDR1 SQVTM, CDR2 ANQGSEA. The CDR3 has 13 residues. With 4 bases clipped from V and 3 bases from J, the junction kept 5 bases outside the gene matches. Written as DNA, the CDR3 is TGCAGCGTTGCGACAGGGGACGGCTACGAGCAGTACTTC. Translated, it gives CSVATGDGYEQYF.

This clonotype occurred many times. The chain couples TRBV12-3 or TRBV12-4 to TRBJ2-3; TRBD2 agrees at 12 bases. Trimming cost V 5 bases and J 4 bases; bases outside gene matches: 4. The CDR3 consists of 15 residues. The chain's CDR3 is CASSPTSGRADTQYF. The CDR3 DNA sequence: TGTGCCAGCAGTCCGACTAGCGGGAGAGCAGATACGCAGTATTTT.

About this clonotype: It may be a read error: a sequence one base away is much more abundant. The chain uses TRBV20-1 and TRBJ2-3; TRBD1 might be the D (5 bases). The CDR3 runs 13 residues. Germline V gives CDR1 DFQATT, CDR2 SNEGSKA (reference sequence). CDR3 region: CSASGRVRDTQNF. The CDR3 coding sequence is TGCAGTGCTAGCGGCAGGGTTAGAGATACGCAGAATTTT.

This clonotype was picked up many times. V gene TRBV12-3 or TRBV12-4 combines with J gene TRBJ2-7, with D possibly being TRBD1 or TRBD2 (5 bases each). CDR3 size: 12 residues. V lost 3 bases, J lost 6 bases, and 9 bases lay in between. In DNA, the CDR3 is TGTGCCAGCAGTTTCTCCGGGGCCGAGCAGTACTTC. This translates into CASSFSGAEQYF.

This clonotype has a count of ten or more. The CDR3 region has the DNA TGTGCCATCAGTGAGTTTGGTAGCGGGAGTCCCCCTGAGCAGTTCTTC. It specifies CAISEFGSGSPPEQFF. J is TRBJ2-1 and V is TRBV10-3; 9 bases agree with TRBD2. Germline V gene lookup returns CDR1 ENHRY and CDR2 SYGVKD. The trim removed 1 base at V and 9 bases at J, leaving 10 bases unmatched. This CDR3 contains 16 residues.

This clonotype was recorded at least ten times. This chain links TRBV4-1 with TRBJ2-7; 12 bases map to TRBD2. Trimming at V came to 1 base and at J to 3 bases, leaving 1 base not matched to a gene. CDR1 and CDR2 (germline): MGHRA, YSYEKL. This CDR3 spans 15 amino acids. The DNA of the CDR3 is TGCGCCAGCAGCCAAGGACTAGCGGGAGTCTACGAGCAGTACTTC. Protein: CASSQGLAGVYEQYF.

This chain joins TRBV18 and TRBJ2-2; no clear D gene. Germline V lookup: CDR1 KGHSH, CDR2 LQKENI. Trimming left V 3 bases short and J 6 bases short, with 8 bases between. The CDR3 covers 13 residues. This chain's CDR3 is CASSPIDPGELFF. In DNA form, the CDR3 reads TGTGCCAGCTCACCTATCGACCCCGGGGAGCTGTTTTTT.

This clonotype was seen at least ten times. The chain carries TRBV20-1 and TRBJ2-1; TRBD2 agrees at 14 bases. J gave up 6 bases and V 6 bases, and 7 bases lay outside the gene matches. CDR1 is DFQATT, CDR2 SNEGSKA, per germline (reference sequence). CDR3 length: 15 residues. The CDR3: CSARPGTSGSNEQFF. In DNA, the CDR3 is TGCAGTGCACGGCCCGGGACTAGCGGGAGCAATGAGCAGTTCTTC.

This clonotype was recorded at least ten times. The chain links TRBV20-1 to TRBJ2-5; 8 bases map to TRBD1. Germline V CDR1 and CDR2: DFQATT, SNEGSKA (reference sequence). CDR3 size: 14 residues. V dropped 6 bases and J dropped 3; count of bases not matched to a gene: 9. CDR3 bases: TGCAGTGCCATAAAAGGACAGGGAGAAGAGACCCAGTACTTC. It encodes CSAIKGQGEETQYF.

Only a few counts were recorded for this clonotype. The V gene is TRBV12-3 or TRBV12-4, the J gene TRBJ1-6; unclear D gene. There are 13 residues in the CDR3. Trimming cost V 6 bases and J 9 bases, with 12 bases left between them. For the CDR3, the DNA is TGTGCCAGCAGCCCCGAAGTGTTTTCACCCCTCCACTTT. Translated, it gives CASSPEVFSPLHF.

The table lists this clonotype with many counts. The rearrangement joins TRBV20-1 to TRBJ1-2; TRBD1 might be the D (5 bases). Trimming shortened V by 6 bases and J by 8 bases, and 16 bases separated the two germline ends. From germline, CDR1 is DFQATT and CDR2 SNEGSKA (reference sequence). The CDR3 spans 12 residues. For the CDR3, the DNA is TGCAGTGCCACCGCAGCTCCAGGGGGCTACACCTTC. This gives the protein CSATAAPGGYTF.

The CDR3 DNA reads TGTGCCAGCAGCCGACTCGAAGGAGAGACCCAGTACTTC. Translating it yields CASSRLEGETQYF. The chain recombines TRBV7-9 with TRBJ2-5; no clear D. The CDR3 is 13 residues long. V lost 5 bases and J 4 bases, leaving 11 bases between the germline ends. Germline assignment: CDR1 SEHNR and CDR2 FQNEAQ (reference sequence).